These 17 T cell receptor beta chains were sequenced from one sample in a study of cytomegalovirus exposure and HLA in healthy donors. PCR was performed using 60 Vbeta and 13 Jbeta primers. Libraries were prepared by immunoSEQ multiplex PCR; TCRdb keeps only in-frame clonotypes and omits some of them. The data hold 180,000 or so clones, with around three quarters observed a single time. Sample: PBMCs. The receptor set was obtained from a woman under 40 in good health and CMV-seropositive.

This clone appeared a few times. The rearrangement uses TRBV27 and TRBJ1-2; the match to TRBD1 covers 8 bases. Germline CDR1 is MNHEY and CDR2 is SMNVEV (reference sequence). V shed 5 bases and J 2 bases; nucleotides not matched to a gene: 7. The CDR3 sequence is 15 residues long. CDR3 coding DNA: TGTGCCAGCAGTCCCAGGACAGGGTTCAACTATGGCTACACCTTC. Its translation: CASSPRTGFNYGYTF.

This clone showed up just a few times. The chain uses TRBV6-1 and TRBJ2-7, with TRBD2 identical over 8 bases. V shed 3 bases, J shed 3 bases, and the junction held 10 bases outside the gene matches. CDR1 is MNHNS and CDR2 is SASEGT in the germline V gene. The CDR3 consists of 16 residues. CDR3 loop: CASSERSGREGYEQYF. The CDR3 nucleotides read TGTGCCAGCAGTGAGAGGTCGGGTCGGGAGGGCTACGAGCAGTACTTC.

The rearrangement uses TRBV5-4 and TRBJ2-1, with D perhaps TRBD1 (6 bases). CDR1 is SGHNT, CDR2 YYREEE, per germline (reference sequence). The V gene lost 4 bases and the J gene lost 8 bases, with 13 bases spanning the gap. This CDR3 is built from 13 residues. DNA for the CDR3: TGTGCCAGCAGCATGCAGGGGCCGGATGAGCAGTTCTTC. Encoded protein: CASSMQGPDEQFF. The whole variable domain, remainder taken from reference TRBV5-4 and TRBJ2-1, is ETGVTQSPTHLIKTRGQQVTLRCSSQSGHNTVSWYQQALGQGPQFIFQYYREEENGRGNFPPRFSGLQFPNYSSELNVNALELDDSALYLCASSMQGPDEQFFGPGTRLTVL.

The rearrangement uses TRBV6-5 and TRBJ1-4; the D is unclear. The V end lost 1 base, the J end lost 0 bases, and 6 bases lay between the germline ends. The germline CDR1 and CDR2 sequences are MNHEY and SVGAGI. This CDR3 is built from 15 residues. CDR3 nucleotide sequence: TGTGCCAGCAGTTACTTCCAGGCAACTAATGAAAAACTGTTTTTT. Translation: CASSYFQATNEKLFF.

The rearrangement joins TRBV4-3 to TRBJ2-3; a possible D gene is TRBD1 (5 bases). V gave up 0 bases and J gave up 4 bases, with 23 bases separating them. CDR1 and CDR2 from the germline V gene are LGHNA and YSLEER. The CDR3 loop spans 19 amino acids. The CDR3 DNA is TGCGCCAGCAGCCAAGAAGCTTCGAGTCTACAAGGGGTGCCAGATACGCAGTATTTT. Residues: CASSQEASSLQGVPDTQYF.

As regards this clone: Sequence at one end of the junction differs from germline and may be a read error. The V call is TRBV7-9, the J call TRBJ1-5, with D maybe TRBD1 (6 bases). Looked up from germline, CDR1 is SEHNR and CDR2 is FQNEAQ (reference sequence). The length of the CDR3 is 15 residues. As DNA, the CDR3 is TGTTCCAGCAGCCAGAGGGAGGGGGGCAATCAGCCCCAGCATTTT. It yields the protein CSSSQREGGNQPQHF.

The chain couples TRBV7-9 to TRBJ2-3, with TRBD1 as a possible D gene (5 bases). The germline gives CDR1 SEHNR, CDR2 FQNEAQ (reference sequence). This CDR3 spans 15 amino acids. V shed 6 bases and J shed 5 bases, with 18 bases lying between them. The CDR3 DNA reads TGTGCCAGCAGTCCCCCCTTTAGGCAGGGAGATACGCAGTATTTT. This gives the protein CASSPPFRQGDTQYF. The full variable domain, with the rest looked up from reference TRBV7-9 and TRBJ2-3, is DTGVSQNPRHKITKRGQNVTFRCDPISEHNRLYWYRQTLGQGPEFLTYFQNEAQLEKSRLLSDRFSAERPKGSFSTLEIQRTEQGDSAMYLCASSPPFRQGDTQYFGPGTRLTVL.

This chain joins TRBV30 and TRBJ1-4, with D perhaps matching TRBD1 (6 bases). The CDR3 is 14 amino acids. V was trimmed by 0 bases and J by 6 bases, leaving 11 bases between them. In germline, CDR1 is GTSNPN, CDR2 SVGIG (reference sequence). For the CDR3, the DNA is TGTGCCTGGAGTGTAGGGGCAGGGGATGAAAAACTGTTTTTT. It yields the protein CAWSVGAGDEKLFF.

This sequence joins TRBV10-3 and TRBJ2-1; 15 nucleotides align to TRBD2. Germline V gene data show CDR1 as ENHRY and CDR2 as SYGVKD. This CDR3 is 15 amino acids long. V lost 7 bases to trimming and J lost 5 bases; unmatched junction nucleotides: 3. The CDR3 loop reads CAIKRTSGGDNEQFF. CDR3 sequence (DNA): TGTGCCATCAAGAGGACTAGCGGGGGGGACAATGAGCAGTTCTTC.

The chain links TRBV5-6 to TRBJ2-7, with TRBD1 identical over 9 bases. The CDR3 has 15 amino acids. V lost 4 bases and J lost 7; bases outside the gene matches: 12. Germline-derived CDR1 and CDR2 are SGHDT and YYEEEE. The CDR3, as DNA: TGTGCCAGCAGCCGCCCAGGGACAGGGCGGGGAGAGCAGTACTTC. It translates to CASSRPGTGRGEQYF. Full variable domain (outside the CDR3, taken from reference TRBV5-6 and TRBJ2-7): DAGVTQSPTHLIKTRGQQVTLRCSPKSGHDTVSWYQQALGQGPQFIFQYYEEEERQRGNFPDRFSGHQFPNYSSELNVNALLLGDSALYLCASSRPGTGRGEQYFGPGTRLTVT.

The V and J genes are TRBV7-8 and TRBJ1-5, with D tentatively TRBD1 (6 bases). From germline, CDR1 is SGHVS and CDR2 FQNEAQ. This CDR3 spans 14 amino acids. V lost 4 bases to trimming and J lost 5 bases, with 12 bases between them. This CDR3 reads CASSWTASDQPQHF. The CDR3 DNA follows: TGTGCCAGCAGCTGGACAGCCTCCGATCAGCCCCAGCATTTT.

This chain connects TRBV7-9 to TRBJ1-1; TRBD1 is a possible D gene (5 bases). This CDR3 is 13 amino acids long. The V end lost 1 base, the J end lost 5 bases, and 8 bases lay between the germline ends. Germline V lookup: CDR1 SEHNR, CDR2 FQNEAQ (reference sequence). The CDR3 coding sequence is TGTGCCAGCAGCTTAGATCAGGGTACTGAAGCTTTCTTT. Translation gives CASSLDQGTEAFF. Supplemented by reference TRBV7-9 and TRBJ1-1, the full variable domain reads DTGVSQNPRHKITKRGQNVTFRCDPISEHNRLYWYRQTLGQGPEFLTYFQNEAQLEKSRLLSDRFSAERPKGSFSTLEIQRTEQGDSAMYLCASSLDQGTEAFFGQGTRLTVV.

CDR3 loop: CASSWRQLQETQYF. Here the CDR3 DNA reads TGTGCCAGCAGCTGGCGACAGCTCCAAGAGACCCAGTACTTC. The chain links TRBV5-4 to TRBJ2-5; TRBD1 is a possible D gene (5 bases). CDR1 and CDR2 (germline): SGHNT, YYREEE (reference sequence). Trimming cost V 3 bases and J 1 base, with 10 bases left between them. This CDR3 is 14 amino acids long.

This clone was recorded a few times. The V call is TRBV14, the J call TRBJ1-1; D remains unclear. Trimming cost V 7 bases and J 4 bases, with 10 bases left between them. The CDR3 loop spans 12 amino acids. From germline, CDR1 is SGHDN and CDR2 FVKESK. CDR3 bases: TGTGCCAGCAATCAGGATAGCACTGAAGCTTTCTTT. Translated: CASNQDSTEAFF.

This clone has only a few counts. The chain carries TRBV5-4 and TRBJ2-5, with D perhaps TRBD1 (5 bases). The CDR3 has 14 amino acids. Germline assignment: CDR1 SGHNT and CDR2 YYREEE (reference sequence). V lost 1 base and J 1 base, leaving 8 bases between the germline ends. The chain's CDR3 is CASSLRQSQETQYF. CDR3 DNA: TGTGCCAGCAGCTTGCGACAGAGCCAAGAGACCCAGTACTTC. Drawing the rest from reference TRBV5-4 and TRBJ2-5, the complete variable domain is ETGVTQSPTHLIKTRGQQVTLRCSSQSGHNTVSWYQQALGQGPQFIFQYYREEENGRGNFPPRFSGLQFPNYSSELNVNALELDDSALYLCASSLRQSQETQYFGPGTRLLVL.

CDR3 loop: CASSLGRTGVYGYTF. The DNA for the CDR3 is TGTGCCAGCAGCTTAGGCCGGACAGGGGTCTATGGCTACACCTTC. The V gene is TRBV7-8, the J gene TRBJ1-2; 9 positions match TRBD1. The V gene end was trimmed by 1 base and the J gene end by 4 bases; junction bases not matched to a gene: 4. Germline CDR1 reads SGHVS; CDR2 reads FQNEAQ. The CDR3 is 15 residues long.

The chain employs TRBV28 and TRBJ1-5; no clear D gene. The V gene's germline CDR1 is MDHEN and CDR2 SYDVKM. Trimming removed 6 bases at V and 3 bases at J, with 18 bases between. This CDR3 is built from 16 residues. CDR3 region: CASRLVGGPLNQPQHF. CDR3 nucleotides: TGTGCCAGCAGATTGGTAGGAGGGCCTCTCAATCAGCCCCAGCATTTT.